This T cell receptor beta chain was observed in a study of blood T cell repertoires in COVID-19 (TCRdb year 2020). For the study in its entirety: Collaborator samples came from the United States, Italy and Spain and covered acute and convalescent phases of COVID-19. The material from the prospective study consisted of cDNA or gDNA derived from T cells, B-cell-depleted T cells, or PBMCs. Deeply sampled blood TCRbeta repertoires from subjects exposed to, actively infected with, or recovered from COVID-19 were included in the dataset. A freely available public database, intended as a resource for researchers studying the immune response to SARS-CoV-2, is where the repertoires were released. Samples came from the ongoing ImmuneRACE study (first 160 participants) plus 1,254 subjects from 6 global collaborators. The sample metadata nearly always contained a de-identified subject ID, COVID-19 status, age in years and sex. Where HLA class I and class II types were available, the types were taken from metadata supplied by the sample provider, not from assay-based typing. Overall study outcomes, separate from this receptor: Clinical and demographic metadata were provided uncurated, with the amount varying by source and participant.

From cysteine to phenylalanine, the CDR3 is 16 amino acids long. The sequence is cut down to CDR3 DNA, 48 bases in frame from base 1. A distance of 12 bases separates the germline ends of V and J, which lose 1 base and 4 bases respectively. CDR1 and CDR2 are drawn from the germline V gene: KGHDR, SFDVKD. Comment on this clone: Its antigen target is currently unknown. Base qualities are missing; no much larger clone stands one base away.

TCRbeta CDR3 regions were amplified from genomic DNA using the immunoSEQ Assay, a bias-controlled multiplex PCR. The published analysis was carried out like this. Within the assay, amplification of reference gene primers was used to estimate how many nucleated cells each sample contained. To quantify the absolute abundance of each unique TCRbeta CDR3 rearrangement, sequence reads were collapsed and filtered. For each sample, productive Simpson clonality was calculated as the square root of Simpson's diversity index across productive rearrangements. The source is immuneACCESS, and TCRdb retained only in-frame sequences with V and J called. Part of the clones is not carried over; for the studies checked, unresolved V genes explain less than half of this, and the remainder is unexplained. V, J and clone size are taken as reported in that table, and D and trimming were inferred from the DNA itself. The sample includes 65,000 to 85,000 clones, with 65% to 85% observed a single time. The leading ten clones occupy 5% to 6% of the sample.

The collaborating institutions used their own protocols to collect whole blood in K2EDTA tubes. For TCRbeta analysis, collaborators shipped samples in one of three forms: frozen whole blood, isolated PBMCs, or DNA extracted from either of those sample types. The chain is encoded by TRBV24-1 joined to TRBJ2-2; matching of 5 bases hints at TRBD1 as the D gene. Material for sequencing was peripheral blood. This TCR came from a man aged 45 to 65 with active COVID-19. The CDR3 reads CATSDLTQGGTGELFF. The DNA sequence is as follows: TGTGCCACCAGTGATTTAACGCAGGGCGGCACCGGGGAGCTGTTTTTT.